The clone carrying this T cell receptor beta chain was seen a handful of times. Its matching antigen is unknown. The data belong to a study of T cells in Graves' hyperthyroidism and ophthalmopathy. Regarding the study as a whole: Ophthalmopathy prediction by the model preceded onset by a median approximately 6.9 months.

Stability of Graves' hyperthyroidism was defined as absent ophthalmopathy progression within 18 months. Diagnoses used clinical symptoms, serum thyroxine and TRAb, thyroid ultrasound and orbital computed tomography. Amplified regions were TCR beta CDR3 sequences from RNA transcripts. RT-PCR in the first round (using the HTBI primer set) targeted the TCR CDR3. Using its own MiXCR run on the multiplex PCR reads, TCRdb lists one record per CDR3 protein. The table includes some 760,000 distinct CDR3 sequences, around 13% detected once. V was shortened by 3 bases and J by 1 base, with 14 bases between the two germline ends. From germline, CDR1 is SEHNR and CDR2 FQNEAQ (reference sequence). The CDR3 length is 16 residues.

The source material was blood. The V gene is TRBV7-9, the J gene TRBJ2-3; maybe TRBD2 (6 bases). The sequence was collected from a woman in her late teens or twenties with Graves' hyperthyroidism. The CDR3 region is CASSFPRREGTDTQYF. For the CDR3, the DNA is TGTGCCAGCAGCTTCCCGCGGAGGGAGGGCACAGATACGCAGTATTTT.